This paragraph reports one TCR beta chain. Antigen specificity is unknown. This entry is derived from a study of T-cell memory formation after mild COVID-19. Turning to the study itself: Across donors, TCR clusters were largely donor specific.

Employing constant-segment primers, 5'RACE generated TCR alpha and TCR beta cDNA libraries bearing sample barcodes and UMIs. TCRdb re-called the 5' RACE reads through MiXCR, storing one row per CDR3 protein. Among 470,000 or so distinct CDR3 sequences listed, around 18% were seen once. The CDR3 loop spans 15 amino acids. Germline CDR1 reads SGHTA; CDR2 reads FQGNSA. Trimming pared 5 bases from V and 0 bases from J, leaving 10 bases between. Study findings and constraints: CD4/CD8 balance held among clones contracting day 15 to 85, and later expanders leaned CD4+. Confirmation of SARS-CoV-2 specificity was lacking for second-wave clones peaking day 37.

The source material was PBMCs or a T cell subset sorted from them (not recorded which). The rearrangement joins TRBV7-2 to TRBJ2-2; the D is unclear. This clonotype originated in an adult woman who had mild COVID-19 (a few samples of this study predate the infection). Cell type and time point are not known. The CDR3 DNA is TGTGCCAGCAGCAAAGGACCGGCGAACACCGGGGAGCTGTTTTTT. Translation gives CASSKGPANTGELFF.